Listed below are T cell receptor beta chains from one sample, sequenced in a study of identical twins. From the 5' RACE reads, TCRdb called clonotypes with MiXCR, one entry per CDR3 protein. In the table there are around 500,000 distinct CDR3 sequences, 13% to 15% of which are singletons. These data also featured in a second study, about yellow fever vaccine responses in identical twins.

The sample was CD4+ T cells sorted from blood. All receptors derive from a woman aged 18-35 years in good health. Both conserved end residues are part of each CDR3. A D gene is named only where the DNA matches it firmly. Expanded clones are given a class, and other clones once, few, many or no size at all.

j_call | v_call | d_call | clone_size | cdr3_nt | cdr3_aa
TRBJ2-7 | TRBV7-3 | NA | NA | TGTGCCAGCAGCTCACTGGAACAGAACTCCTACGAGCAGTACTTC | CASSSLEQNSYEQYF
TRBJ1-1 | TRBV4-3 | TRBD1 | NA | TGCGCCAGCAGCCAAGGGGGACAGTCGAACACTGAAGCTTTCTTT | CASSQGGQSNTEAFF
TRBJ2-2 | TRBV21-1 | NA | once | TGTGCCAGCAGCCCCGGGGCTTGTACCGGGGAGCTGTTTTTT | CASSPGACTGELFF
TRBJ2-3 | TRBV20-1 | NA | NA | TGCAGTGCTAGAGAATGGGTCCCGACAGATACGCAGTATTTT | CSAREWVPTDTQYF
TRBJ2-5 | TRBV2 | NA | NA | TGTGCCAGCACCTCTTACTCTGGTGGTCAAGAGACCCAGTACTTC | CASTSYSGGQETQYF
TRBJ2-2 | TRBV10-3 | TRBD2 | few | TGTGCCATCAGCGAGACTAGCGGGGGGCTGAACACCGGGGAGCTGTTTTTT | CAISETSGGLNTGELFF
TRBJ2-3 | TRBV7-2 | TRBD1 | NA | TGTGCCAGCAGCTTATTCCCGGGACAGGGGGCAGATACGCAGTATTTT | CASSLFPGQGADTQYF
TRBJ2-5 | TRBV10-2 | TRBD2 | few | TGCGCCAGCACCGACGGGGGGGCAGAGACCCAGTACTTC | CASTDGGAETQYF
TRBJ1-4 | TRBV7-8 | NA | NA | TGTGCCAGCAGCTTAGGGGAGCGTGCACTTGAAAAACTGTTTTTT | CASSLGERALEKLFF
TRBJ2-1 | TRBV28 | NA | many | TGTGCCAGCAGTCCTCCCGGGAGCTCCTACAATGAGCAGTTCTTC | CASSPPGSSYNEQFF
TRBJ2-5 | TRBV5-5 | NA | few | TGTGCCAGCAGCCTTGGAGACAGCCCAGGAGAGACCCAGTACTTC | CASSLGDSPGETQYF
TRBJ2-2 | TRBV20-1 | NA | NA | TGCAGTGCTAGAGATCGAAGGGTCGGGAACACCGGGGAGCTGTTTTTT | CSARDRRVGNTGELFF
TRBJ1-2 | TRBV5-1 | TRBD1 | many | TGCGCCAGCAGCTGGGGACAGGATGGCTACACCTTC | CASSWGQDGYTF
TRBJ2-5 | TRBV12-3/TRBV12-4 | NA | NA | TGTGCCAGCAGGAGACGACAGAACCAAGAGACCCAGTACTTC | CASRRRQNQETQYF
TRBJ2-3 | TRBV7-2 | NA | NA | TGTGCCAGCAGCTACGACAGGGATACGCAGTATTTT | CASSYDRDTQYF
TRBJ2-1 | TRBV5-1 | NA | NA | TGCGCCAGCAGCCCACGAGAGGGGGGGTCCACCTACAATGAGCAGTTCTTC | CASSPREGGSTYNEQFF
TRBJ2-5 | TRBV4-3 | NA | few | TGCGCCAGCAGCCAAGATGGGAGCGGACAAGAGACCCAGTACTTC | CASSQDGSGQETQYF
TRBJ1-4 | TRBV5-4 | NA | few | TGTGCCAGCAGCCCCGGGGGGAGGGATGAAAAACTGTTTTTT | CASSPGGRDEKLFF
TRBJ2-5 | TRBV25-1 | TRBD1 | few | TGTGCCAGCAGTAAGGGACAGATCACCGAAGAGACCCAGTACTTC | CASSKGQITEETQYF
TRBJ2-4 | TRBV4-1 | NA | few | TGCGCCAGCAGCCAAGATAGGGACACCGTGGGAGGTCACATTCAGTACTTC | CASSQDRDTVGGHIQYF
TRBJ2-1 | TRBV24-1 | TRBD1 | many | TGTGCCACCAGTGACGGACAGGGTTACAATGAGCAGTTCTTC | CATSDGQGYNEQFF
TRBJ1-5 | TRBV20-1 | NA | few | TGCAGTGCTAGAGAACCCTGGGGGGGTGGTCAGCCCCAGCATTTT | CSAREPWGGGQPQHF
TRBJ2-1 | TRBV10-3 | TRBD2 | once | TGTGCCACCCGGACTAGCGGGAGTCGTGAGCAGTTCTTC | CATRTSGSREQFF
TRBJ2-7 | TRBV30 | NA | NA | TGTGCCTGGAGTACAGGAGACTACGAGCAGTACTTC | CAWSTGDYEQYF
TRBJ2-5 | TRBV23-1 | TRBD1 | NA | TGCGCCAGCAGTCAGACCGGACAGGGACGGGATCAAGAGACCCAGTACTTC | CASSQTGQGRDQETQYF
TRBJ2-1 | TRBV7-2 | TRBD2 | NA | TGTGCCAGCAGCTTTTCATTAGCGGGGGCCTACAATGAGCAGTTCTTC | CASSFSLAGAYNEQFF
TRBJ2-3 | TRBV18 | NA | many | TGTGCCAGCTCACCCCCGGGGGTCACAGATACGCAGTATTTT | CASSPPGVTDTQYF
TRBJ1-1 | TRBV29-1 | NA | many | TGCAGCGTTGGAGCTGTCGGGGGGAACACTGAAGCTTTCTTT | CSVGAVGGNTEAFF
TRBJ2-1 | TRBV7-2 | NA | NA | TGTGCCAGCAGCTCACAGGCAGGGTTTGGCGATGAGCAGTTCTTC | CASSSQAGFGDEQFF
TRBJ2-2 | TRBV9 | TRBD2 | few | TGTGCCAGCAGCGTAGGTAGCGGGGGGACCGGGGAGCTGTTTTTT | CASSVGSGGTGELFF
TRBJ2-5 | TRBV3-1 | NA | many | TGTGCCAGCAGCCAAGTGGGCAGGGTAGAAGAGACCCAGTACTTC | CASSQVGRVEETQYF
TRBJ2-5 | TRBV24-1 | TRBD1 | NA | TGTGCCACCAGTGACCCTGGACAGGACTTCAAAGAGACCCAGTACTTC | CATSDPGQDFKETQYF
TRBJ2-5 | TRBV12-3/TRBV12-4 | NA | few | TGTGCCAGCAGTTTGGCGGCGGGGTACCAAGAGACCCAGTACTTC | CASSLAAGYQETQYF
TRBJ2-2 | TRBV7-2 | TRBD1 | NA | TGTGCCAGCAGCTACCCGGGACAGTCGATTACCGGGGAGCTGTTTTTT | CASSYPGQSITGELFF
TRBJ2-3 | TRBV6-1 | TRBD1 | NA | TGTGCCAGCAGGATGGACAGGAACACAGGTACGCAGTATTTT | CASRMDRNTGTQYF
TRBJ2-1 | TRBV20-1 | NA | NA | TGCAGTGCTACAGGGTCGAGTGAGCAGTTCTTC | CSATGSSEQFF
TRBJ2-5 | TRBV6-1 | NA | NA | TGTGCCAGCAGTGAAGGACTAGTCTATGAGACCCAGTACTTC | CASSEGLVYETQYF
TRBJ2-3 | TRBV29-1 | NA | few | TGCAGCGTTGCTTTTGGGCAGGGATTTACAGATACGCAGTATTTT | CSVAFGQGFTDTQYF
TRBJ2-5 | TRBV5-6 | NA | NA | TGTGCCAGCAGGTCGAACCTTGGCAAAGAGACCCAGTACTTC | CASRSNLGKETQYF
TRBJ2-5 | TRBV5-4 | TRBD2 | NA | TGTGCCAGCAGCTTCCGACTAGCGGGAGCACTGGGAGGTGGTGAGACCCAGTACTTC | CASSFRLAGALGGGETQYF